This T cell receptor (beta chain) was profiled in a study of radiotherapy plus CTLA-4 blockade in lung cancer. Profiling relied on immunoSEQ multiplex PCR, and the TCRdb table lists in-frame clones only, not all of them. The repertoire holds about 50,000 clones, with 85% as singletons. The CDR3 loop spans 15 amino acids. The J segment lost 3 bases and the V segment lost 6 bases, leaving 9 bases of the junction unmatched. Germline values: CDR1 LNHDA, CDR2 SQIVND (reference sequence). Study-wide results and caveats: Interferon-beta, together with early blood T cell clone dynamics, reportedly best predicted response. In blood, after radiotherapy plus ipilimumab, tumor-derived TCR clones expanded.

Only one count was recorded for this clone. Its antigen is unknown. CTLA-4 blockade with ipilimumab, together with focal radiation, was given to patients with chemo-refractory metastatic non-small-cell lung cancer. This TCR was recovered from a human donor with non-small cell lung cancer whose response to radiotherapy plus ipilimumab could not be evaluated. The sequences come from peripheral blood, collected from a patient treated with radiotherapy plus ipilimumab. The J gene is TRBJ2-3, the V gene TRBV19, with 7 nucleotides matching TRBD1. The CDR3: CASSPTGQWTDTQYF. The CDR3, as DNA: TGTGCCAGTAGCCCCACGGGACAGTGGACAGATACGCAGTATTTT.